This T cell receptor beta chain was profiled in a study of radiotherapy plus CTLA-4 blockade in lung cancer. CDR3 size: 12 residues. V was cut by 5 bases and J by 9 bases, with 11 bases left in between. The germline V gene has CDR1 SEHNR and CDR2 FQNEAQ (reference sequence). This table comes from immunoSEQ multiplex PCR, and its TCRdb copy is limited to in-frame clones, with some not included. The sample gives roughly 100,000 clones, more than 75% of which show up once; under 3% is in the top ten. The chain employs TRBV7-9 and TRBJ1-5; D is undetermined. The specimen was peripheral blood, collected from a patient treated with radiotherapy plus ipilimumab. This receptor was taken from a human donor with non-small cell lung cancer that progressed on radiotherapy plus ipilimumab. Some clones in this sample may be carry-over from other donors' samples. In DNA form, the CDR3 reads TGTGCCAGCAGCCCAGTTGGTGGGCCCCAGCATTTT. This sequence encodes CASSPVGGPQHF.